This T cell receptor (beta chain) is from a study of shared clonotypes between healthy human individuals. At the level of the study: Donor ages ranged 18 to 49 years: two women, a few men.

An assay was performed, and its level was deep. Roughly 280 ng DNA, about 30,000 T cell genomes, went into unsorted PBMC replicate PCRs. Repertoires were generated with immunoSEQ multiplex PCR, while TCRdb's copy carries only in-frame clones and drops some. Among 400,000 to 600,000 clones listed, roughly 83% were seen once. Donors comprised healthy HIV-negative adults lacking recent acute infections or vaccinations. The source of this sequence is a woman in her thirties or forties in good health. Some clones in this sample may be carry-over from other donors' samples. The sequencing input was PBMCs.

CDR3 bases: TGTGCCAGCAGTTTAGGCGAGGGGAGGAACATTCAGTACTTC. As protein: CASSLGEGRNIQYF. This chain links TRBV27 with TRBJ2-4; maybe TRBD2 (6 bases). In germline, CDR1 is MNHEY, CDR2 SMNVEV (reference sequence). Trimming took off 2 bases at V and 7 bases at J, with 12 bases between the two ends. The CDR3 runs 14 residues.